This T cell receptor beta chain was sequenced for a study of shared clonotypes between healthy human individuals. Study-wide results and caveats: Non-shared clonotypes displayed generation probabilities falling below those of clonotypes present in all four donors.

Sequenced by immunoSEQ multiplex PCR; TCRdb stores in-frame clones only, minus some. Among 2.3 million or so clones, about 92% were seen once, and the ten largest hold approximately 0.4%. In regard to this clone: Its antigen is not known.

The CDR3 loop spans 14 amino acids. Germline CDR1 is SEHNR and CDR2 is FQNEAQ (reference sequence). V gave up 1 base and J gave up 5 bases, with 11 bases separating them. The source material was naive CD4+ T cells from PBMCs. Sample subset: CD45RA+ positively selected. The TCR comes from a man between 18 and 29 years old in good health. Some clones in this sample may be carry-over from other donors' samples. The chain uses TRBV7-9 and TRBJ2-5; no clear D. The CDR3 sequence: CASSLGLPVETQYF. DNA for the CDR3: TGTGCCAGCAGCTTAGGCCTCCCGGTGGAGACCCAGTACTTC.